One T cell receptor beta chain is described in this entry. Its matching antigen is unknown. This sample was included in a study of graft-versus-host responses after intestinal transplantation. Profiling relied on immunoSEQ multiplex PCR, and the TCRdb table lists in-frame clones only, not all of them. In the table there are just under 90,000 clones, about four fifths of which are singletons. CDR1 is MNHEY and CDR2 is SVGAGI in the germline V gene. The CDR3 sequence is 14 residues long. Trimming took off 2 bases at V and 0 bases at J, with 8 bases between the two ends. This chain uses TRBV6-5 with TRBJ2-7, with D hard to call. Specimen: unstimulated CD8+ T cells sorted from spleen or lymph node cells, collected before intestinal transplant. This receptor was taken from a human donor who received an intestinal transplant. CDR3 region: CASSYPGNSYEQYF. The DNA of the CDR3 is TGTGCCAGCAGTTACCCCGGAAACTCCTACGAGCAGTACTTC.